Below are 31 T cell receptor beta chains sequenced from a single sample in a study. MiXCR was run by TCRdb on the 5' RACE reads, yielding one entry per CDR3 protein. The sample yields nearly 55,000 distinct CDR3 sequences, roughly 17% seen once. Specimen: naive CD4+ T cells sorted from blood. As for subset: naive CD4+ T cells, CD4+CD45RA+CD25-. These receptors originate from a female donor with breast cancer.

The chain joins TRBV6-5 to TRBJ1-1; D may be TRBD1 (5 bases). V was cut by 4 bases and J by 4 bases, with 10 bases left in between. CDR3 length: 13 amino acids. Germline lookup yields CDR1 MNHEY and CDR2 SVGAGI. CDR3 nucleotide sequence: TGTGCCAGCAGTTGGGGGGGTACCACTGAAGCTTTCTTT. Translated, it gives CASSWGGTTEAFF.

The gene calls are TRBV5-1 and TRBJ2-2, with D possibly being TRBD2 (5 bases). V shed 0 bases and J shed 1 base, with 7 bases lying between them. Germline loops: CDR1 SGHRS, CDR2 YFSETQ. The CDR3 covers 15 residues. CDR3 in DNA: TGCGCCAGCAGCTTGGCGGACTGGAACACCGGGGAGCTGTTTTTT. This gives the protein CASSLADWNTGELFF.

This rearrangement joins TRBV4-3 to TRBJ1-6; D unresolved. Trimming took off 0 bases at V and 0 bases at J, with 15 bases between the two ends. This CDR3 is 19 amino acids long. CDR1 LGHNA and CDR2 YSLEER come from the germline V gene. CDR3 in DNA: TGCGCCAGCAGCCAAGAATTTTTGGGGTCAACCTCCTATAATTCACCCCTCCACTTT. It yields the protein CASSQEFLGSTSYNSPLHF.

This clonotype showed up just a few times. One end of the junction varies from germline; a read error may be responsible. The rearrangement links TRBV20-1 to TRBJ2-5, with TRBD2 matching 10 bases. The CDR3 runs 13 residues. The V gene's germline CDR1 is DFQATT and CDR2 SNEGSKA (reference sequence). CDR3 nucleotide sequence: TGCAGTGCTCGGCCGCAAGACCTAGCGGGGGAAACCTTC. Protein product: CSARPQDLAGETF.

This clonotype was seen ten or more times. The chain combines TRBV4-1 with TRBJ2-5; 7 nucleotides line up with TRBD1. Trimming cost V 4 bases and J 4 bases; bases outside gene matches: 3. CDR1 is MGHRA, CDR2 YSYEKL, per germline. CDR3 length equals 13 residues. The CDR3 nucleotides are TGCGCCAGCAGCCTGACAGGGAGAGAGACCCAGTACTTC. Protein: CASSLTGRETQYF.

The V call is TRBV9, the J call TRBJ2-1, with D tentatively TRBD2 (6 bases). CDR3 size: 16 residues. CDR1 and CDR2 (germline): SGDLS, YYNGEE. The V end was cut by 2 bases, the J end by 1 base, with 13 bases between. This CDR3 is CASSVFGRGSYNEQFF. The CDR3, as DNA: TGTGCCAGCAGCGTTTTCGGGAGAGGATCCTACAATGAGCAGTTCTTC.

The table lists this clonotype with many counts. This chain uses TRBV6-5 with TRBJ2-3; D not resolved. Trimming shortened V by 0 bases and J by 0 bases, and 4 bases separated the two germline ends. Germline-derived CDR1 and CDR2 are MNHEY and SVGAGI. This CDR3 spans 14 amino acids. The CDR3 DNA reads as TGTGCCAGCAGTTACTCGGTTAGCACAGATACGCAGTATTTT. The encoded protein is CASSYSVSTDTQYF.

V is TRBV5-1 and J is TRBJ2-7; weak D call: TRBD2 (6 bases). The CDR3 has 15 amino acids. The V gene's germline CDR1 is SGHRS and CDR2 YFSETQ. Deletions cut 4 bases from V and 5 bases from J, with 19 bases between. The CDR3 DNA follows: TGCGCCAGCAGCCCCTTATATAGCGGCACCCACGAGCAGTACTTC. Translating it yields CASSPLYSGTHEQYF.

The chain recombines TRBV5-1 with TRBJ2-6; D gene unclear. V was clipped by 3 bases and J by 0 bases, with 13 bases between them. The CDR3 is 17 amino acids. Per the germline V gene, CDR1 is SGHRS and CDR2 is YFSETQ. CDR3 nucleotides: TGCGCCAGCAGCTCTAGAACCGGATTCTCTGGGGCCAACGTCCTGACTTTC. It is translated as CASSSRTGFSGANVLTF.

Only a few counts were recorded for this clonotype. The rearrangement joins TRBV5-1 to TRBJ2-7; the match to TRBD1 covers 8 bases. Germline V gene data show CDR1 as SGHRS and CDR2 as YFSETQ. There are 14 residues in the CDR3. Losses at the gene ends were 4 bases for V and 6 bases for J; bases not matched to a gene: 9. The CDR3 reads CASSPRDRIGEQYF. CDR3 bases: TGCGCCAGCAGCCCCCGGGACAGGATTGGCGAGCAGTACTTC.

In the case of this clonotype: A much larger clone differs by one base, so this may be a read error. The V call is TRBV5-1, the J call TRBJ2-4; TRBD2 is a possible D gene (5 bases). Trimming stripped 6 bases from V and 9 bases from J, with 19 bases between. This CDR3 region has 14 residues. The germline V gene encodes CDR1 SGHRS and CDR2 YFSETQ. The CDR3 spells CASKMGRGVSIQYF. DNA of the CDR3: TGCGCCAGCAAGATGGGCCGGGGAGTGAGCATTCAGTACTTC.

This clonotype was found many times. The genes are TRBV29-1 and TRBJ2-3; perhaps TRBD1 as D (6 bases). Germline V lookup: CDR1 SQVTM, CDR2 ANQGSEA. The CDR3 runs to 18 residues. Trimming shortened V by 3 bases and J by 0 bases, and 22 bases separated the two germline ends. Here the CDR3 reads CSVDRDSQGSTSTDTQYF. CDR3 bases: TGCAGCGTTGATAGGGATTCCCAGGGGTCCACTAGCACAGATACGCAGTATTTT.

This clonotype has ten or more counts. This chain joins TRBV5-1 and TRBJ2-2; 7 positions agree with TRBD1. With V trimmed by 5 bases and J by 1 base, 8 bases remained unmatched. Germline CDR1 SGHRS, CDR2 YFSETQ. The CDR3 spans 16 residues. The CDR3 coding sequence is TGCGCCAGCAGGGAACCGGGACAGATGAACACCGGGGAGCTGTTTTTT. This codes for CASREPGQMNTGELFF.

This clonotype showed up just a few times. CDR3 sequence: CASSLTGWGETQYF. In nucleotides, the CDR3 is TGCGCCAGCAGCTTGACAGGGTGGGGAGAGACCCAGTACTTC. The gene calls are TRBV5-1 and TRBJ2-5; a weak D match, TRBD1 (6 bases). The V gene lost 1 base and the J gene lost 4 bases, with 11 bases spanning the gap. CDR3 length equals 14 residues. Germline V gene data show CDR1 as SGHRS and CDR2 as YFSETQ.

The chain links TRBV5-1 to TRBJ2-1; 8 positions match TRBD1. Germline CDR1 and CDR2: SGHRS and YFSETQ. The CDR3 loop spans 14 amino acids. The J segment lost 5 bases and the V segment lost 6 bases, leaving 7 bases of the junction unmatched. In DNA form, the CDR3 reads TGCGCCAGCACGATCACGACAGGGGACAATGAGCAGTTCTTC. It translates to CASTITTGDNEQFF.

Ten or more counts support this clonotype. The chain recombines TRBV7-6 with TRBJ1-2, with a possible D match to TRBD1 (6 bases). This CDR3 spans 14 amino acids. Trimming removed 6 bases at V and 3 bases at J, with 14 bases between. Germline V gives CDR1 SGHVS, CDR2 FNYEAQ. The CDR3, as DNA: TGTGCCAGCAGTCCAGGGGTAACGGACTATGGCTACACCTTC. Translated: CASSPGVTDYGYTF.

The V and J genes are TRBV6-5 and TRBJ1-4; the D is unclear. CDR1 and CDR2 from the germline V gene are MNHEY and SVGAGI. Deletions cut 10 bases from V and 4 bases from J, with 16 bases between. The CDR3 runs to 14 residues. CDR3 residues: CATRRLGNNEKLFF. For the CDR3, the DNA is TGTGCCACAAGGCGTTTGGGCAATAATGAAAAACTGTTTTTT.

About this clonotype: A much larger clone differs by one base, so this may be a read error. The CDR3 ends on some other residue instead of the conserved phenylalanine or tryptophan, so this is likely a read error. The J gene is TRBJ2-1, the V gene TRBV29-1; 9 positions agree with TRBD2. Germline-derived CDR1 and CDR2 are SQVTM and ANQGSEA. This CDR3 has 14 residues. V shed 7 bases and J 4 bases; nucleotides not matched to a gene: 8. This CDR3 reads CSAALLAGYNEQFL. The CDR3 DNA follows: TGCAGCGCTGCCCTTCTAGCGGGGTACAATGAGCAGTTCCTC.

The chain uses TRBV29-1 and TRBJ1-1; TRBD1 agrees at 10 bases. This CDR3 spans 12 amino acids. The junction had 6 bases not matched to a gene; V was cut back by 3 bases and J by 11 bases. CDR1 and CDR2 from the germline V gene are SQVTM and ANQGSEA. The CDR3: CSVEDRGRDAFF. CDR3 DNA sequence: TGCAGCGTTGAGGACAGGGGGAGAGATGCTTTCTTT.

Regarding this clonotype: An end of the junction does not agree with germline; a read error may underlie this. The gene calls are TRBV5-1 and TRBJ2-2, with 7 bases lining up with TRBD2. Germline CDR1 reads SGHRS; CDR2 reads YFSETQ. The CDR3 runs to 16 residues. CDR3 coding DNA: TGCGCCGGCAGCTCGGACCCCCGGGAGGCCACCGGGGAGCTGTTTTTT. Protein product: CAGSSDPREATGELFF.

The chain couples TRBV28 to TRBJ2-1, with D possibly being TRBD1 (5 bases). Trimming took off 7 bases at V and 6 bases at J, with 16 bases between the two ends. The CDR3 consists of 14 residues. Germline V gives CDR1 MDHEN, CDR2 SYDVKM. The CDR3 spells CASKVGAGLNEQFF. The CDR3 DNA reads as TGTGCCAGCAAGGTTGGGGCCGGCCTCAATGAGCAGTTCTTC.

This clonotype was recorded a few times. J is TRBJ2-2 and V is TRBV7-2, with TRBD2 matching over 8 bases. The V and J ends lost 5 bases and 4 bases, in that order; junction bases with no gene match: 6. CDR1 and CDR2 (germline): SGHTA, FQGNSA. The CDR3 is made up of 15 amino acids. The CDR3 DNA reads as TGTGCCAGCAGCGTGACTAGCGTTAGCACCGGGGAGCTGTTTTTT. Its protein is CASSVTSVSTGELFF.

The chain recombines TRBV9 with TRBJ2-2; D is uncertain. CDR1 and CDR2 from the germline V gene are SGDLS and YYNGEE. Trimming pared 0 bases from V and 4 bases from J, leaving 10 bases between. This CDR3 spans 15 amino acids. CDR3 sequence reads: CASSVGLATTGELFF. DNA of the CDR3: TGTGCCAGCAGCGTAGGTTTGGCCACCACCGGGGAGCTGTTTTTT.

The chain carries TRBV5-1 and TRBJ1-3; no clear D. V was clipped by 4 bases and J by 2 bases, with 10 bases between them. This CDR3 spans 14 amino acids. Per germline, CDR1 SGHRS and CDR2 YFSETQ. The DNA of the CDR3 is TGCGCCAGCAGCCCGGGGATCACTGGAAACACCATATATTTT. Translation: CASSPGITGNTIYF.

The rearrangement joins TRBV5-1 to TRBJ1-5; a possible D gene is TRBD1 (5 bases). V lost 0 bases, J lost 9 bases, and 13 bases lay in between. Per germline, CDR1 SGHRS and CDR2 YFSETQ. CDR3 length: 14 residues. CDR3 coding DNA: TGCGCCAGCAGCTTGGGACAGAGACGGTGGCCCCAGCATTTT. Translating gives CASSLGQRRWPQHF.

In this sample, this clonotype turned up a few times. The gene calls are TRBV7-2 and TRBJ2-7; D may be TRBD2 (5 bases). V lost 5 bases, J lost 1 base, and 12 bases lay in between. This CDR3 spans 14 amino acids. In germline, CDR1 is SGHTA, CDR2 FQGNSA. CDR3 loop: CASSDQRSSYEQYF. The CDR3 nucleotides are TGTGCCAGCAGCGATCAGCGGTCTTCCTACGAGCAGTACTTC.

This clonotype was counted once. This may arise from a read error, as a much more abundant clone is one base away. The chain has TRBV5-1 and TRBJ2-5, with TRBD2 matching 13 bases. This CDR3 region has 15 residues. CDR1 SGHRS and CDR2 YFSETQ come from the germline V gene. The CDR3 protein is CASSQGLAGEEAQYF. The DNA for the CDR3 is TGCGCCAGCAGCCAAGGACTAGCGGGAGAAGAGGCCCAGTACTTC.

This clonotype turned up a few times. This chain joins TRBV5-1 and TRBJ2-3, with TRBD2 matching over 10 bases. This CDR3 contains 20 residues. J gave up 0 bases and V 4 bases, and 17 bases lay outside the gene matches. In germline, CDR1 is SGHRS, CDR2 YFSETQ. CDR3 amino acids: CASSGLRGSGGMTSTDTQYF. CDR3 nucleotides: TGCGCCAGCAGCGGCCTCCGCGGTAGCGGGGGGATGACTAGCACAGATACGCAGTATTTT.

Notes on this clonotype: The junction shows a germline mismatch at one end, possibly a read error. This chain connects TRBV4-1 to TRBJ1-5; tentatively, D is TRBD1 (6 bases). The CDR3 has 16 amino acids. CDR1 is MGHRA, CDR2 YSYEKL, per germline. CDR3 protein: CASSQEDRRSNQPLHF. The CDR3 DNA sequence: TGCGCCAGCAGCCAAGAGGACAGACGTAGCAATCAGCCCCTGCATTTT.

This clonotype has a handful of counts. The chain couples TRBV6-1 to TRBJ1-2; D gene unclear. Germline loops: CDR1 MNHNS, CDR2 SASEGT. The germline V and J ends were trimmed by 5 bases and 8 bases, with 12 bases remaining between them. The CDR3 length is 12 residues. CDR3 sequence: CASSHSGSGYTF. The CDR3 DNA reads as TGTGCCAGCAGTCATTCGGGGAGCGGCTACACCTTC.

The CDR3 DNA reads as TGTGCCAGCACTAGCGGGGGATACACCGGGGAGCTGTTTTTT. Translating it yields CASTSGGYTGELFF. V is TRBV6-5 and J is TRBJ2-2; 10 bases align to TRBD2. CDR1 is MNHEY, CDR2 SVGAGI, per germline. The CDR3 consists of 14 residues. Trimming cost V 7 bases and J 3 bases; bases outside gene matches: 2.